This T cell receptor (beta chain) is drawn from a study of regulatory T cells in long-lasting Graves disease. Study results and limitations: Persistent disease was associated with favored TRBV28 usage and with favored use of TRBJ1-2 and TRBJ2-5.

This clonotype was counted many times. Its specificity is not known. Germline V CDR1 and CDR2: SGHRS, YFSETQ. Trimming removed 0 bases from V and 4 bases from J, with 11 bases in between. This CDR3 has 15 amino acids. Documented time point: newly diagnosed GD, antithyroid drugs for less than 3 months. Extracted RNA from PBMCs served as the source of the TCR library. TCR beta libraries were built with iRepertoire HTBI primers and Arm-PCR of CDR3 regions. TCRdb reprocessed the multiplex PCR reads via MiXCR and lists one record per CDR3 protein. The table shows roughly 530,000 distinct CDR3 sequences, with around 15% occurring only once. These data also formed part of another study, on T cells in Graves' hyperthyroidism and ophthalmopathy.

The source of this sequence is a middle-aged woman with Graves disease. The rearrangement uses TRBV5-1 and TRBJ1-5; no clear D. The sample consisted of peripheral blood mononuclear cells (PBMCs), taken at new diagnosis, from a patient treated with antithyroid drugs. The DNA of the CDR3 is TGCGCCAGCAGCTTGGATGGGCAGAAGAATCAGCCCCAGCATTTT. Encoded protein: CASSLDGQKNQPQHF.